A single sample is the source of the 30 T cell receptor beta chains below, sequenced in a study of T cells in localized non-small cell lung cancer. The data were produced by immunoSEQ multiplex PCR, yet TCRdb's version contains in-frame clones alone and is incomplete. Of over 40,000 clones detected, about nine tenths appear once; the ten largest clones hold 2.6%. The sample here was peripheral blood, taken before any cancer treatment. These receptor sequences come from a female donor over 55 with stage I squamous cell lung carcinoma.

V is TRBV15 and J is TRBJ1-4; D call uncertain. Trimming cost V 0 bases and J 4 bases, with 12 bases left between them. The germline gives CDR1 LNHNV, CDR2 YYDKDF (reference sequence). The CDR3 is 16 amino acids. The CDR3 nucleotides read TGTGCCACCAGCAGAGATTCTGGCAGGAGTAATGAAAAACTGTTTTTT. Its protein is CATSRDSGRSNEKLFF.

The J gene is TRBJ2-1, the V gene TRBV30; TRBD2 is a possible D gene (5 bases). Per the germline V gene, CDR1 is GTSNPN and CDR2 is SVGIG (reference sequence). The CDR3 totals 15 residues. The CDR3 DNA follows: TGTGCTTCCAGCCCCAAGCGGAGCTCCTACAATGAGCAGTTCTTC. Protein sequence: CASSPKRSSYNEQFF.

The chain is built from TRBV5-6 and TRBJ1-2; TRBD1 agrees at 9 bases. V trimming: 5 bases; J trimming: 2 bases; junction bases outside the gene matches: 4. The germline V gene has CDR1 SGHDT and CDR2 YYEEEE. The CDR3 extends over 14 amino acids. CDR3 DNA sequence: TGTGCCAGCAGTCTGACAGGGGGAAACTATGGCTACACCTTC. The encoded protein is CASSLTGGNYGYTF.

J is TRBJ1-2 and V is TRBV5-6, with 9 bases matching TRBD1. Unmatched junction bases numbered 7, after V lost 4 bases and J lost 6 bases. The germline gives CDR1 SGHDT, CDR2 YYEEEE. The CDR3 totals 14 residues. CDR3 sequence (DNA): TGTGCCAGCAGCGGGACAGGGAGGAGGGATGGCTACACCTTC. This encodes CASSGTGRRDGYTF.

CDR3 amino acids: CASSLQVGEQFF. The CDR3 DNA follows: TGCGCCAGCAGCTTGCAGGTGGGCGAGCAGTTCTTC. The chain has TRBV5-1 and TRBJ2-1; the D is unclear. Germline CDR1 is SGHRS and CDR2 is YFSETQ. Trimming removed 1 base from V and 10 bases from J, with 9 bases in between. The CDR3 loop spans 12 amino acids.

The rearrangement joins TRBV7-3 to TRBJ1-3; no firm D call. The germline V and J ends were trimmed by 5 bases and 2 bases, with 13 bases remaining between them. Germline V gene data show CDR1 as SGHTA and CDR2 as FQGTGA. This CDR3 is 15 amino acids long. The CDR3 nucleotides read TGTGCCAGCAGCCAAGACGGAGTCCCTGGAAACACCATATATTTT. Translated: CASSQDGVPGNTIYF.

The rearrangement links TRBV2 to TRBJ1-6; no clear D gene. Per germline, CDR1 SNHLY and CDR2 FYNNEI. V lost 7 bases and J 7 bases, leaving 23 bases between the germline ends. The CDR3 is 17 amino acids. The CDR3 nucleotides read TGTGCCAGCATCGGGTTGATAGAGGGATTAGGGAATTCACCCCTCCACTTT. This gives the protein CASIGLIEGLGNSPLHF.

This chain joins TRBV9 and TRBJ2-3; 10 bases line up with TRBD2. The length of the CDR3 is 16 residues. The V segment lost 4 bases and the J segment 6 bases; nucleotides outside the gene matches: 11. From germline, CDR1 is SGDLS and CDR2 YYNGEE. Here the CDR3 reads CASSPGLADYLDTQYF. In DNA, the CDR3 is TGTGCCAGCAGCCCCGGACTAGCGGACTACCTGGATACGCAGTATTTT.

The chain uses TRBV14 and TRBJ2-3; D is possibly TRBD1 or TRBD2 (6 bases each). The CDR3 loop spans 14 amino acids. V lost 0 bases and J 4 bases, leaving 8 bases between the germline ends. The V gene's germline CDR1 is SGHDN and CDR2 FVKESK. CDR3 amino acids: CASSQDRGPDTQYF. The CDR3 nucleotides are TGTGCCAGCAGCCAAGATCGGGGGCCAGATACGCAGTATTTT.

This chain connects TRBV5-1 to TRBJ1-5, with a possible D match to TRBD1 (5 bases). The CDR3 has 16 amino acids. Looked up from germline, CDR1 is SGHRS and CDR2 is YFSETQ. The ends were cut back, 0 bases at V and 3 bases at J, with 13 bases in the middle. The CDR3 region is CASSLEAGKNNQPQHF. The DNA for the CDR3 is TGCGCCAGCAGCTTGGAAGCAGGGAAGAACAATCAGCCCCAGCATTTT.

The V and J genes are TRBV10-3 and TRBJ2-1; TRBD1 agrees at 7 bases. The CDR3 is 16 amino acids. Per germline, CDR1 ENHRY and CDR2 SYGVKD. The V and J ends lost 3 bases and 3 bases, in that order; junction bases with no gene match: 8. Here the CDR3 reads CAISDTGTAHYNEQFF. The CDR3 bases are TGTGCCATCAGTGACACCGGGACAGCCCACTACAATGAGCAGTTCTTC.

A single count supports this clone. The chain has TRBV4-2 and TRBJ2-2; TRBD2 aligns across 7 bases. CDR1 and CDR2 (germline): LGHNA, YNFKEQ. The V segment lost 1 base and the J segment 1 base; nucleotides outside the gene matches: 6. This CDR3 has 17 residues. CDR3 in DNA: TGTGCCAGCAGCCAAGTTTTCACTAGCGAGAACACCGGGGAGCTGTTTTTT. Amino acid sequence: CASSQVFTSENTGELFF.

This sequence joins TRBV30 and TRBJ2-3; D is uncertain. There are 15 residues in the CDR3. V shed 4 bases and J shed 6 bases, with 20 bases lying between them. Germline V gives CDR1 GTSNPN, CDR2 SVGIG (reference sequence). CDR3 sequence (DNA): TGTGCCTGGAAAGGTGGGATGACCACTCGGGATACGCAGTATTTT. This gives the protein CAWKGGMTTRDTQYF.

The chain links TRBV6-1 to TRBJ2-2; 9 bases are shared with TRBD1. Looked up from germline, CDR1 is MNHNS and CDR2 is SASEGT. J gave up 0 bases and V 5 bases, and 1 base lay outside the gene matches. CDR3 size: 15 residues. CDR3 sequence: CASSRQGANTGELFF. CDR3 bases: TGTGCCAGCAGTCGACAGGGGGCGAACACCGGGGAGCTGTTTTTT.

The chain carries TRBV30 and TRBJ1-5, with a weak D call TRBD1 (6 bases). Trimming removed 1 base from V and 1 base from J, with 11 bases in between. The CDR3 has 15 residues. From germline, CDR1 is GTSNPN and CDR2 SVGIG (reference sequence). The CDR3, as DNA: TGTGCCTGGAGTGCCCTGAGGGGGAGCAATCAGCCCCAGCATTTT. Protein product: CAWSALRGSNQPQHF.

The chain employs TRBV4-1 and TRBJ2-4; TRBD1 aligns across 8 bases. The CDR3 consists of 16 residues. The ends lost 4 bases at V and 3 bases at J; junction bases unmatched: 8. CDR1 and CDR2 (germline): MGHRA, YSYEKL. The CDR3 loop is CASSPDGTGYKNIQYF. CDR3 nucleotide sequence: TGCGCCAGCAGCCCCGACGGGACAGGTTACAAAAACATTCAGTACTTC.

This rearrangement joins TRBV4-3 to TRBJ2-3; 7 bases fit TRBD2. Losses at the gene ends were 5 bases for V and 2 bases for J; bases not matched to a gene: 13. The germline V gene encodes CDR1 LGHNA and CDR2 YSLEER. This CDR3 is built from 17 residues. Written as DNA, the CDR3 is TGCGCCAGCAGCTCCTCCTTCCGGGGGAGGGCCACAGATACGCAGTATTTT. This translates into CASSSSFRGRATDTQYF.

J is TRBJ2-3 and V is TRBV28; the D is unclear. The germline V and J ends were trimmed by 2 bases and 6 bases, with 15 bases remaining between them. The CDR3 is 15 residues long. Germline V gene sequence: CDR1 MDHEN, CDR2 SYDVKM. The CDR3 is CASSLVSSTGDTQYF. The CDR3 DNA sequence: TGTGCCAGCAGTTTAGTTTCCAGCACGGGTGATACGCAGTATTTT.

The J gene is TRBJ1-2, the V gene TRBV19, with 8 bases fitting TRBD1. Germline values: CDR1 LNHDA, CDR2 SQIVND (reference sequence). This CDR3 contains 15 residues. V gave up 3 bases and J gave up 2 bases; unmatched junction bases: 5. The CDR3 DNA reads TGTGCCAGTAGTATCGGGACAGGTATGAACTATGGCTACACCTTC. Its protein is CASSIGTGMNYGYTF.

This clone has only a few counts. The V and J genes are TRBV7-2 and TRBJ2-2; D is uncertain. Germline CDR1 is SGHTA and CDR2 is FQGNSA. V lost 5 bases and J 4 bases, leaving 8 bases between the germline ends. CDR3 length: 13 amino acids. In DNA form, the CDR3 reads TGTGCCAGCAGCCTACAGCGCACCGGGGAGCTGTTTTTT. Translated, it gives CASSLQRTGELFF.

This clone was detected once. V gene TRBV7-2 combines with J gene TRBJ1-5; D not certain. This CDR3 has 15 residues. The V gene lost 1 base and the J gene lost 7 bases, with 14 bases spanning the gap. Germline CDR1 SGHTA, CDR2 FQGNSA. The CDR3 DNA sequence: TGTGCCAGCAGCTTAGTGGGCACCCAGAACCAGCCCCAGCATTTT. Its protein product is CASSLVGTQNQPQHF.

This chain uses TRBV6-1 with TRBJ1-5; a weak D match, TRBD1 (5 bases). Germline-derived CDR1 and CDR2 are MNHNS and SASEGT. The CDR3 loop spans 16 amino acids. Between the trimmed V and J ends, which lost 2 bases and 2 bases, there was a span of 13 bases. In nucleotides, the CDR3 is TGTGCCAGCAGTGAAAGAGGGGAGGTGGGCAATCAGCCCCAGCATTTT. Encoded protein: CASSERGEVGNQPQHF.

The chain uses TRBV4-3 and TRBJ2-3; a weak D match, TRBD1 (5 bases). V was pared by 0 bases and J by 7 bases, with 8 bases between. CDR1 and CDR2 (germline): LGHNA, YSLEER. The CDR3 covers 13 residues. CDR3 in amino acids: CASSQETDHTQYF. CDR3 DNA sequence: TGCGCCAGCAGCCAAGAGACAGACCATACGCAGTATTTT.

The CDR3 DNA follows: TGTGCCAGCAGCTTAGACGGGACTAGCACAGATACGCAGTATTTT. Protein sequence: CASSLDGTSTDTQYF. The chain links TRBV11-3 to TRBJ2-3; D is perhaps TRBD2 (6 bases). CDR3 length equals 15 residues. Germline-derived CDR1 and CDR2 are SGHNT and YENEEA. V was shortened by 0 bases and J by 0 bases, with 7 bases between the two germline ends.

The J gene is TRBJ2-1, the V gene TRBV5-1; TRBD1 matches 9 bases. Unmatched junction bases numbered 11, after V lost 2 bases and J lost 8 bases. The length of the CDR3 is 16 residues. Germline V gives CDR1 SGHRS, CDR2 YFSETQ. The CDR3 sequence is CASSFRGTGSPDEQFF. CDR3 in DNA: TGCGCCAGCAGCTTTCGAGGGACAGGGTCTCCCGATGAGCAGTTCTTC.

CDR3 amino acids: CASSETGTAYEQYF. The CDR3 coding sequence is TGTGCCAGCAGCGAGACGGGCACCGCCTACGAGCAGTACTTC. The chain is built from TRBV9 and TRBJ2-7; unclear D gene. V lost 3 bases and J lost 2, with 12 bases in between. Per the germline V gene, CDR1 is SGDLS and CDR2 is YYNGEE. The length of the CDR3 is 14 residues.

This chain connects TRBV11-2 to TRBJ2-1; D gene uncertain. Germline loops: CDR1 SGHAT, CDR2 FQNNGV. Trimming took off 5 bases at V and 8 bases at J, with 19 bases between the two ends. The CDR3 totals 15 residues. The CDR3 loop reads CASSPQSLPSHEQFF. The CDR3 DNA reads as TGTGCCAGCAGCCCCCAATCCCTCCCATCCCATGAGCAGTTCTTC.

The chain employs TRBV4-1 and TRBJ2-2, with 10 bases aligning to TRBD2. CDR1 is MGHRA, CDR2 YSYEKL, per germline. The junction had 3 bases not matched to a gene; V was cut back by 1 base and J by 7 bases. CDR3 length equals 15 residues. The CDR3 sequence: CASSQVTSGNGELFF. The DNA of the CDR3 is TGCGCCAGCAGCCAAGTTACTAGCGGGAACGGGGAGCTGTTTTTT.

The chain is built from TRBV29-1 and TRBJ2-1; D possibly corresponds to TRBD2 (6 bases). This CDR3 comprises 12 residues. Trimming stripped 8 bases from V and 8 bases from J, with 16 bases between. From germline, CDR1 is SQVTM and CDR2 ANQGSEA. The CDR3 sequence: CSFLGGDYEQFF. In DNA form, the CDR3 reads TGCAGCTTCCTCGGAGGGGACTATGAGCAGTTCTTC.

The table lists this clone with a few counts. This rearrangement joins TRBV4-3 to TRBJ2-2; D not certain. CDR1 LGHNA and CDR2 YSLEER come from the germline V gene. CDR3 length: 15 amino acids. With 0 bases removed from V and 1 base from J, the gap between germline ends came to 6 bases. The CDR3 coding sequence is TGCGCCAGCAGCCAAGATAAGGGGAACACCGGGGAGCTGTTTTTT. Its translation is CASSQDKGNTGELFF.